This T cell receptor (beta chain) stems from a study of beta chain features in type 1 diabetes. Findings and caveats of the study: The naive, central memory and Treg TCRB repertoires of patients appeared to be more similar to one another than those of healthy donors. Shorter templates might be favored by PCR, equally in patients and controls. Fewer junction insertions and more nucleotide deletions appeared in type 1 diabetes patients. Moderately but significantly shorter TCRB CDR3s were found in Type 1 diabetes patients in all four CD4+ subsets.

The entirety of the isolated RNA underwent reverse transcription, so expressed TCRB transcripts were sequenced. Clones were sequenced by immunoSEQ multiplex PCR, and TCRdb holds only the in-frame ones, with some missing. The sample has 250,000 to 350,000 clones; 12% to 15% are singletons. Germline trimming cut 2 bases from V and 2 bases from J; bases unmatched to any gene: 9. CDR1 and CDR2 (germline): LNHDA, SQIVND (reference sequence). This CDR3 comprises 18 residues. With regard to this clone: What it recognizes is unknown.

V is TRBV19 and J is TRBJ1-2; 12 positions agree with TRBD1. This TCR was sampled from a man in his thirties or forties in good health. Material: central memory CD4+ T cells from blood. The CDR3 bases are TGTGCCAGTAGTATATCCGGGACAGGGGGCCCACTCAACTATGGCTACACCTTC. Amino acids: CASSISGTGGPLNYGYTF.